A single sample gave rise to the 17 T cell receptor beta chains below, sequenced in a study of OX40 agonist ivuxolimab in advanced cancers. The assay was immunoSEQ multiplex PCR, and TCRdb's table has in-frame clones only and misses some. Here the sample spans around 48,000 clones, 75% to 85% being singletons. The specimen comprised CD4+ or CD8+ T cells sorted from blood, sampled in a trial of the OX40 agonist ivuxolimab. The receptor source for this set is an adult with an advanced solid tumor such as melanoma, head and neck, liver or kidney cancer.

The chain recombines TRBV7-2 with TRBJ2-2; D possibly corresponds to TRBD1 (6 bases). The CDR3 is made up of 16 amino acids. Trimming took 7 bases from V and 5 from J, leaving 20 bases between them. Germline V gene sequence: CDR1 SGHTA, CDR2 FQGNSA. The CDR3 spells CASTPQTSGETGELFF. In DNA form, the CDR3 reads TGTGCCAGCACCCCACAAACGTCAGGGGAAACCGGGGAGCTGTTTTTT.

This clone has a handful of counts. The chain joins TRBV10-2 to TRBJ1-4; weak D call: TRBD1 (6 bases). The germline V gene has CDR1 WSHSY and CDR2 SAAADI. V lost 3 bases, J lost 3 bases, and 14 bases lay in between. The CDR3 runs 16 residues. The CDR3 sequence: CASSDHIGGSNEKLFF. Here the CDR3 DNA reads TGCGCCAGCAGTGACCACATCGGGGGCTCTAATGAAAAACTGTTTTTT.

V gene TRBV6-5 combines with J gene TRBJ1-5; D gene uncertain. Trimming left V 0 bases short and J 4 bases short, with 10 bases between. The germline V gene has CDR1 MNHEY and CDR2 SVGAGI. CDR3 size: 15 residues. The CDR3: CASSYSGLGNQPQHF. DNA for the CDR3: TGTGCCAGCAGTTACTCGGGGTTAGGGAATCAGCCCCAGCATTTT.

This clone appeared a few times. V and J are TRBV5-1 and TRBJ1-6; 11 nucleotides line up with TRBD1. The V gene's germline CDR1 is SGHRS and CDR2 YFSETQ. The CDR3 has 14 amino acids. Trimming took 4 bases from V and 8 from J; bases not matched to a gene: 2. The CDR3 sequence is CASSRTGGDSPLHF. CDR3 DNA: TGCGCCAGCAGCAGGACAGGGGGCGATTCACCCCTCCACTTT.

The chain combines TRBV7-9 with TRBJ2-1, with D possibly being TRBD1 or TRBD2 (6 bases each). CDR3 size: 14 residues. With 1 base removed from V and 12 bases from J, the gap between germline ends came to 16 bases. Germline V gives CDR1 SEHNR, CDR2 FQNEAQ (reference sequence). CDR3 amino acids: CASSLGGAGFPQFF. The CDR3 DNA reads as TGTGCCAGCAGCTTAGGGGGGGCAGGCTTTCCGCAGTTCTTC.

The chain carries TRBV30 and TRBJ2-1, with D possibly being TRBD1 (6 bases). CDR1 GTSNPN and CDR2 SVGIG come from the germline V gene (reference sequence). This CDR3 region has 13 residues. V was cut by 1 base and J by 9 bases, with 13 bases left in between. The CDR3 sequence is CAWSGLTGPEQFF. CDR3 DNA sequence: TGTGCCTGGAGTGGGTTGACAGGTCCTGAGCAGTTCTTC.

The V and J genes are TRBV5-4 and TRBJ2-5; 7 nucleotides line up with TRBD2. V was pared by 5 bases and J by 4 bases, with 2 bases of the junction left unmatched. CDR1 and CDR2 from the germline V gene are SGHNT and YYREEE (reference sequence). The CDR3 is made up of 12 amino acids. CDR3 nucleotides: TGTGCCAGCAGGGGCGGGGGAGAGACCCAGTACTTC. Residues: CASRGGGETQYF.

A word on this clone: Other DNA sequences within the sample encode an identical CDR3. The chain carries TRBV19 and TRBJ1-1; possible D gene TRBD1, 6 bases. CDR3 length equals 18 residues. V was clipped by 7 bases and J by 3 bases, with 27 bases between them. The germline V gene encodes CDR1 LNHDA and CDR2 SQIVND (reference sequence). CDR3: CASTGGVGQSAGDTEAFF. CDR3 nucleotide sequence: TGTGCCAGTACCGGGGGGGTGGGACAATCCGCCGGGGACACTGAAGCTTTCTTT. Drawing the rest from reference TRBV19 and TRBJ1-1, the complete variable domain is DGGITQSPKYLFRKEGQNVTLSCEQNLNHDAMYWYRQDPGQGLRLIYYSQIVNDFQKGDIAEGYSVSREKKESFPLTVTSAQKNPTAFYLCASTGGVGQSAGDTEAFFGQGTRLTVV.

As concerns this clone: Other DNA sequences within the sample encode an identical CDR3. This chain joins TRBV7-9 and TRBJ1-5, with D possibly TRBD1 on 5 matching bases. This CDR3 has 15 amino acids. The V and J ends lost 6 bases and 0 bases respectively, with 12 bases between them. CDR1 SEHNR and CDR2 FQNEAQ come from the germline V gene (reference sequence). The CDR3 DNA reads TGTGCCAGCAGTCTCGGGGGGTATAGCAATCAGCCCCAGCATTTT. This sequence encodes CASSLGGYSNQPQHF.

The rearrangement uses TRBV2 and TRBJ2-1; D is possibly TRBD1 (5 bases). The CDR3 has 15 amino acids. Trimming pared 7 bases from V and 3 bases from J, leaving 16 bases between. The germline V gene has CDR1 SNHLY and CDR2 FYNNEI. This CDR3 reads CASMVSTQVYNEQFF. DNA of the CDR3: TGTGCCAGCATGGTCTCAACACAGGTCTACAATGAGCAGTTCTTC.

The gene calls are TRBV14 and TRBJ1-1; D is ambiguous. This CDR3 has 15 residues. Trimming shortened V by 4 bases and J by 0 bases, and 12 bases separated the two germline ends. The germline CDR1 and CDR2 sequences are SGHDN and FVKESK. The CDR3 reads CASSRLWGMNTEAFF. DNA of the CDR3: TGTGCCAGCAGCCGCCTATGGGGAATGAACACTGAAGCTTTCTTT.

This rearrangement joins TRBV6-6 to TRBJ1-5; D unresolved. Trimming cost V 0 bases and J 5 bases, with 5 bases left between them. Germline-derived CDR1 and CDR2 are MNHNY and SVGAGI (reference sequence). The CDR3 sequence is 13 residues long. CDR3 sequence reads: CASSYSDYQPQHF. The CDR3 DNA sequence: TGTGCCAGCAGTTACTCGGATTATCAGCCCCAGCATTTT.

The chain is built from TRBV9 and TRBJ1-3; maybe TRBD1 (6 bases). Trimming removed 3 bases at V and 0 bases at J, with 13 bases between. In germline, CDR1 is SGDLS, CDR2 YYNGEE. The CDR3 runs 16 residues. Here the CDR3 DNA reads TGTGCCAGCAGCGCCCAGGGGTTGAGCTCTGGAAACACCATATATTTT. This codes for CASSAQGLSSGNTIYF.

The V call is TRBV5-6, the J call TRBJ2-7, with 8 bases that match TRBD1. Germline trimming cut 5 bases from V and 7 bases from J; bases unmatched to any gene: 11. The CDR3 totals 14 residues. Germline CDR1 reads SGHDT; CDR2 reads YYEEEE. The CDR3 DNA reads TGTGCCAGCAGTTCCGGGACAGGACCCTGGGAGCAGTACTTC. This encodes CASSSGTGPWEQYF.

V and J are TRBV14 and TRBJ2-1; no clear D gene. The CDR3 has 13 residues. The germline V and J ends were trimmed by 1 base and 7 bases, with 8 bases remaining between them. CDR1 SGHDN and CDR2 FVKESK come from the germline V gene. CDR3 region: CASSQGYANEQFF. The CDR3 bases are TGTGCCAGCAGCCAAGGTTACGCAAATGAGCAGTTCTTC.

The chain is built from TRBV5-1 and TRBJ2-3; no definite D call. Per the germline V gene, CDR1 is SGHRS and CDR2 is YFSETQ. The CDR3 is made up of 15 amino acids. Deletions cut 0 bases from V and 1 base from J, with 9 bases between. CDR3 residues: CASSLEGWGTDTQYF. CDR3 sequence (DNA): TGCGCCAGCAGCTTGGAGGGTTGGGGCACAGATACGCAGTATTTT.

Notes on this clone: One end of the junction fails to match germline, which may point to a read error. This specimen includes other DNA sequences encoding the same CDR3. The chain recombines TRBV7-7 with TRBJ2-5; weak D call: TRBD2 (7 bases). Germline V lookup: CDR1 SSHAT, CDR2 FNYEAQ (reference sequence). This CDR3 contains 13 residues. CDR3 DNA sequence: TGTGCTAGCAGCTTAGGGGGGGTGGAGACCCAGTACTTC. Translation gives CASSLGGVETQYF.